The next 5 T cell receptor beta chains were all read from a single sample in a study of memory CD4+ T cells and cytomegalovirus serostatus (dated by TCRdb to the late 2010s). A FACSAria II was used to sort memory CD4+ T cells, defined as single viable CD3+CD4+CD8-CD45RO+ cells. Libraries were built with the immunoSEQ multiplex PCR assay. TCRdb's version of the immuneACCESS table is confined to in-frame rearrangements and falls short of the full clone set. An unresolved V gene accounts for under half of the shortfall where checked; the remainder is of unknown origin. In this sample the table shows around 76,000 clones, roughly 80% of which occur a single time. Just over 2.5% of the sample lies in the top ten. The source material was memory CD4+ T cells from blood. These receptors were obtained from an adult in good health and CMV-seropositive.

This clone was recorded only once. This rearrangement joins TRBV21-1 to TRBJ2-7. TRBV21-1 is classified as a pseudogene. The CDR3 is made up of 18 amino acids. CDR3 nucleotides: TGTGCCAGCAGCAAAGAAGGTCCGCGACGCAAAACCTCCTACGAGCAGTACTTC. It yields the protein CASSKEGPRRKTSYEQYF.

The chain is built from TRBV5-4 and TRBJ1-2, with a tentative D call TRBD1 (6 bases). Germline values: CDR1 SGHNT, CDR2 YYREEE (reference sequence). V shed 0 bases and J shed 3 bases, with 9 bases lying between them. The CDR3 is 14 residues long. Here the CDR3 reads CASSLAGVDYGYTF. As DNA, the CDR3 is TGTGCCAGCAGCTTGGCAGGGGTGGACTATGGCTACACCTTC. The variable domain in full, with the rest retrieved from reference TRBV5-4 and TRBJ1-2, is ETGVTQSPTHLIKTRGQQVTLRCSSQSGHNTVSWYQQALGQGPQFIFQYYREEENGRGNFPPRFSGLQFPNYSSELNVNALELDDSALYLCASSLAGVDYGYTFGSGTRLTVV.

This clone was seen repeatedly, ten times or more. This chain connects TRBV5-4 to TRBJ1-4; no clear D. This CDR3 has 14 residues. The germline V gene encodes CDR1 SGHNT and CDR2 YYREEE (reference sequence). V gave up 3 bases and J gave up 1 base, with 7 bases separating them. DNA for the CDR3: TGTGCCAGCAGCTCACAGAGAACTAATGAAAAACTGTTTTTT. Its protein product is CASSSQRTNEKLFF. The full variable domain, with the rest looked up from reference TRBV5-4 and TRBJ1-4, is ETGVTQSPTHLIKTRGQQVTLRCSSQSGHNTVSWYQQALGQGPQFIFQYYREEENGRGNFPPRFSGLQFPNYSSELNVNALELDDSALYLCASSSQRTNEKLFFGSGTQLSVL.

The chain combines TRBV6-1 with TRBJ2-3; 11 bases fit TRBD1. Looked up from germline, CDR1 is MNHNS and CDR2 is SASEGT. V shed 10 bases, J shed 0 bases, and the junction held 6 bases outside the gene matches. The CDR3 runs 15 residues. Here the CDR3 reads CATGTGGPSTDTQYF. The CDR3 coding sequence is TGTGCCACCGGGACAGGGGGTCCTAGCACAGATACGCAGTATTTT.

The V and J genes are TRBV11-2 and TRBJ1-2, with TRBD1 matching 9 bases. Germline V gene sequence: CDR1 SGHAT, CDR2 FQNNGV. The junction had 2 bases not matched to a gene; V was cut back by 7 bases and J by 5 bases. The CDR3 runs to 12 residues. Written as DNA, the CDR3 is TGTGCCAGCAAAGGGACAGGGTATGGCTACACCTTC. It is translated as CASKGTGYGYTF.